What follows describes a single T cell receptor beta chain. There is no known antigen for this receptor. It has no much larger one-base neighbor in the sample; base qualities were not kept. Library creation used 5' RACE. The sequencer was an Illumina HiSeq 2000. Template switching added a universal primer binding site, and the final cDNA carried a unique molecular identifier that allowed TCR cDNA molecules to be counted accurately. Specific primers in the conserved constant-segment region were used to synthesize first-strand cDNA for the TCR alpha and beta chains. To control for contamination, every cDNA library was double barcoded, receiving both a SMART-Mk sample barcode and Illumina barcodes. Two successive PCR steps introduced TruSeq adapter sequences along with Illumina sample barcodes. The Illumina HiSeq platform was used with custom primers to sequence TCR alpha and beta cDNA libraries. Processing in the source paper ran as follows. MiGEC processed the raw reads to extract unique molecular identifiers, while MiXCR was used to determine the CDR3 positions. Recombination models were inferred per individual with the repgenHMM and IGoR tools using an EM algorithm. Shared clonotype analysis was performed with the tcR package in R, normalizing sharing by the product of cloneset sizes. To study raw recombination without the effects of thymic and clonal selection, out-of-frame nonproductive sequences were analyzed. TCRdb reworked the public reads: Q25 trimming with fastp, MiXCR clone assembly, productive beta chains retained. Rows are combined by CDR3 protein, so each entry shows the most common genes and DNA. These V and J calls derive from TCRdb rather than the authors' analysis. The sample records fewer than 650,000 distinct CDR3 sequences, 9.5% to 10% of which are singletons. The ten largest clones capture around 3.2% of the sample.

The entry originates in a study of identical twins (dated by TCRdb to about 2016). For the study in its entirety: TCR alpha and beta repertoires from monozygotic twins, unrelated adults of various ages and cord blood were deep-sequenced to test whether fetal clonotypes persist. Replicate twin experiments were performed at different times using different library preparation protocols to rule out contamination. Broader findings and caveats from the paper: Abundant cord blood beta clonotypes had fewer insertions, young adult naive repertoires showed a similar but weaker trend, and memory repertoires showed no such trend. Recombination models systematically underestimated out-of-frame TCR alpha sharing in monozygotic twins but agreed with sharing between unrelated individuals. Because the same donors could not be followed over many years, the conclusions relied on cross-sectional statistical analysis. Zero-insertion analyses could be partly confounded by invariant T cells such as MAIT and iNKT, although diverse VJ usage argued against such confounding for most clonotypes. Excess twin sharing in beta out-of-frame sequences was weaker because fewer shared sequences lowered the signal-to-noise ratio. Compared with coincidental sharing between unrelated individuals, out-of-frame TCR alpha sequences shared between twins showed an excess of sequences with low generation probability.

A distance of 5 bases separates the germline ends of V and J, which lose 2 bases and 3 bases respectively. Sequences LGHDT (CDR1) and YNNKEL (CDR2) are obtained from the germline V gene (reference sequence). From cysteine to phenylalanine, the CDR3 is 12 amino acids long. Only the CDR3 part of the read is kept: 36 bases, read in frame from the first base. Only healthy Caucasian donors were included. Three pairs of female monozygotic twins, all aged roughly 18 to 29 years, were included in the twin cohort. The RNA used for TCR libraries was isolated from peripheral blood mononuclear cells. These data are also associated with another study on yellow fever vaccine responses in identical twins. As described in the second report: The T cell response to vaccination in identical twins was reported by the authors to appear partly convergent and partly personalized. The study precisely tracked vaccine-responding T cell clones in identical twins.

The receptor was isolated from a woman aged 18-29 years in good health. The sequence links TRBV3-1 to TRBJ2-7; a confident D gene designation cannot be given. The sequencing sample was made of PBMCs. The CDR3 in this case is CASSQSHYEQYF. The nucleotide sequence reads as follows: TGTGCCAGCAGCCAAAGTCACTACGAGCAGTACTTC.